This TCR beta chain was documented in a study of blood T cell repertoires in COVID-19. Study-wide context: T cells, B-cell-depleted T cells, or PBMCs supplied cDNA or gDNA.

All recovered Cohort 3 donors got two negative PCRs, got clearance, or saw symptom resolution. In the original analysis: Reference gene primers were amplified, and this amplification served to estimate nucleated cell counts. Only in-frame clones appear in the TCRdb table, and some are missing; sequencing was by immunoSEQ multiplex PCR. V and J calls and clone size come straight from that table; D and trimming were deduced from the DNA. The sample records fewer than 400,000 clones, approximately 89% being singletons. V shed 4 bases and J shed 4 bases, with 14 bases lying between them. The CDR3 sequence is 14 residues long. Germline CDR1 reads MNHEY; CDR2 reads SVGAGI.

The specimen was PBMCs or T cells enriched from blood (not recorded which). This TCR derives from a man aged 25-40 years who had recovered from COVID-19. The rearrangement links TRBV6-5 to TRBJ2-7; a weak D match, TRBD1 (5 bases). Written as DNA, the CDR3 is TGTGCCAGCAGTTCTGGGTGGGGCGCGTACGAGCAGTACTTC. Residues: CASSSGWGAYEQYF.